This TCR beta chain stems from a study of tumor-infiltrating lymphocytes in glioblastoma multiforme (dated by TCRdb to between 2016 and 2019). With respect to the entire study: To find out whether intratumoral genomic heterogeneity fosters TIL diversity, the study jointly investigated somatic mutations, TIL diversity and immune response activity.

In the case of this clonotype: Its antigen has not been determined. The conserved phenylalanine or tryptophan normally closing the CDR3 is absent here, so this likely arose from a read error.

On the study overall, not on this receptor specifically: T cells were not sorted into functional subsets, and such sorting was noted by the authors as a future improvement. Only one glioblastoma patient was included in the TCR and somatic mutation analysis, limiting generalizability. Clone frequencies may be distorted by RNA-based TCR sequencing because unequal numbers of TCR transcripts are carried by T cells.

For each of the 9 to 10 tumor samples, the AllPrep DNA/RNA mini kit was used to purify genomic DNA and total RNA simultaneously. Every RNA sample had an RNA integrity number above 6.5 and an OD 260/280 ratio above 1.9. The CDR3 extends over 16 residues, inclusive of both ends. Solely the CDR3 DNA is kept, with 48 bases framed from the first base. Trimming at the junction amounts to 6 bases on V and 1 base on J, and the germline ends lie 18 bases apart. The germline V gene (reference sequence) sets CDR1 to SEHNR and CDR2 to FQNEAQ. Using a modified ARM-PCR protocol with multiple V-beta primers and a C-beta primer, the team built TCRB libraries from RNA through three nested multiplex PCR rounds. Starting from 0.5 ug of total RNA, TCRB-specific cDNA was synthesized using ProtoScript II Reverse Transcriptase and a C-beta primer. The description of the TCRB libraries did not include any unique molecular identifiers. In the third PCR, barcodes and adapters were added over 25 cycles with Deep VentR (exo-) polymerase, after which 250-500 bp bands were gel purified. An Illumina HiSeq 2500 was used to sequence the TCRB libraries with 250 bp paired-end reads. For the original study's pipeline: Trimmomatic was used to clean reads, FLASH to merge reads, MiGEC to assign V, D and J segments, and VDJtools to perform the analysis. Repertoire diversity was quantified with the Shannon-Wiener diversity index calculated using VDJtools. The public reads were reprocessed in TCRdb via fastp at Q25 and MiXCR, keeping in-frame beta chains. Every CDR3 protein is listed once, alongside the most common genes and DNA of its rows. The V and J calls were determined by TCRdb, not by the authors. Present in this sample are 7,000 to 9,500 distinct CDR3 sequences, 74% of which were seen just once. Of the sample, more than 75% is held by the ten largest clones.

The receptor chain draws on TRBV7-9 and TRBJ2-5; TRBD1 is a weak D gene call, 6 bases matching. The clonotype was recovered from a male donor with glioblastoma. Sequences were obtained from brain tumor tissue. The CDR3 region has the sequence CASRNTGSRAQETQYL. The nucleotides are TGTGCCAGCAGGAATACAGGGTCCCGGGCCCAAGAGACCCAGTACCTC.